This TCR beta chain comes out of a study of blood T cell repertoires in COVID-19. Trimming removed 3 bases from V and 0 bases from J; junction bases left unmatched: 8. Per germline, CDR1 SEHNR and CDR2 FQNEAQ (reference sequence). The CDR3 has 18 residues. Participants were aged roughly 18 to 89 years from 20 to 30 US areas. Authors' analysis steps: Quantification of nucleated cells was approximated via reference gene primer amplification. TCRdb keeps only in-frame clones here, not all; method: immunoSEQ multiplex PCR. That table is the source of V, J and clone size, and D and trimming were worked out from the DNA. Among 200,000 or so clones, 83% were seen once, and the ten largest hold around 4.6%.

Specimen: PBMCs or T cells enriched from blood (not recorded which). The V gene is TRBV7-9, the J gene TRBJ1-5; 10 nucleotides match TRBD1. This clonotype was obtained from a woman aged 50 to 60 who had been exposed to COVID-19. The CDR3 region has the DNA TGTGCCAGCAGCTTCGGGGACAGGGGACCGTATAGCAATCAGCCCCAGCATTTT. Translation: CASSFGDRGPYSNQPQHF.